This T cell receptor (beta chain) emerged from a study of early T cells in non-severe SARS-CoV-2 infection. On the study more broadly: The authors sequenced bulk RNA from unsorted whole blood, leaving chains unpaired.

Findings and limits, study-wide: Missing private and CD4 specificities, VDJdb matching favored anti-spike CD8 responses.

Unique molecular identifiers tagged individual cDNA molecules. TCRdb re-derived calls from the 5' RACE reads in MiXCR, one entry per CDR3 protein. The table includes over 50,000 distinct CDR3 sequences, roughly 12% detected once. This clonotype occurred a few times. What it binds is unknown. Deletions cut 11 bases from V and 7 bases from J, with 17 bases between. The CDR3 loop spans 12 amino acids. Germline CDR1 is KGHDR and CDR2 is SFDVKD. The sample taken for sequencing was whole blood. This rearrangement joins TRBV24-1 to TRBJ2-7, with D perhaps TRBD1 or TRBD2 (5 bases each). This TCR came from an adult who was a healthcare worker with PCR-confirmed SARS-CoV-2 infection or an uninfected control (not recorded which). CDR3 protein: CASGTVSGEQYF. The CDR3, as DNA: TGTGCCAGTGGGACCGTCTCAGGGGAGCAGTACTTC.